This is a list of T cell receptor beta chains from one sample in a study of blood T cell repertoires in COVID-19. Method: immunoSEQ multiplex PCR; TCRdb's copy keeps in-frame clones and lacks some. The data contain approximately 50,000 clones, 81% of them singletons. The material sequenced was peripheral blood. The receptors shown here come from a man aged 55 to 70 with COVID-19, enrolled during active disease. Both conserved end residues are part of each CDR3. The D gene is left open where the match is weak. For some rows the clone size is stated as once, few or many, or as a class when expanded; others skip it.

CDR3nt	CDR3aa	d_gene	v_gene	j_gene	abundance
TGTGCCAGCAGCAGCGGGGCGAACACTGAAGCTTTCTTT	CASSSGANTEAFF	.	TRBV5-5	TRBJ1-1	.
TGTGCCAGCAGTCCAATAGCGGGAGGCCGGGACACCGGGGAGCTGTTTTTT	CASSPIAGGRDTGELFF	TRBD2	TRBV6-4	TRBJ2-2	.
TGCAGCGTTCCCGCCAGGGTTTCCCCCTACGAGCAGTACTTC	CSVPARVSPYEQYF	.	TRBV29-1	TRBJ2-7	.
TGTGCCAGCAGCGCGCAGGGGTCAAATTCACCCCTCCACTTT	CASSAQGSNSPLHF	.	TRBV9	TRBJ1-6	.
TGCGCCAGCAGCTTTATGGGCGGGGGGAACACCGGGGAGCTGTTTTTT	CASSFMGGGNTGELFF	TRBD2	TRBV5-1	TRBJ2-2	.
TGCGCCAGCAGGGAAACGTTCGGGTCTCGCTACTACGAGCAGTACTTC	CASRETFGSRYYEQYF	.	TRBV10-2	TRBJ2-7	once
TGTGCCAGCAGCGATAGCTGGTCAGGGTCGGCAACTAATGAAAAACTGTTTTTT	CASSDSWSGSATNEKLFF	.	TRBV7-8	TRBJ1-4	.
TGTGCCAGCAGCTCCCTAGCCGGGGAGCTGTTTTTT	CASSSLAGELFF	.	TRBV11-2	TRBJ2-2	.
TGTGCCAGCAGCCCGGGACTAGCGGGAGGGCCGTACAATGAGCAGTTCTTC	CASSPGLAGGPYNEQFF	TRBD2	TRBV11-3	TRBJ2-1	.
TGTGCCAGTAGGGAGACTAGCGGGAGGGTTAGCACAGATACGCAGTATTTT	CASRETSGRVSTDTQYF	TRBD2	TRBV19	TRBJ2-3	.
TGTGCCAGCAGCTTGACTTCCTCCACAGATACGCAGTATTTT	CASSLTSSTDTQYF	.	TRBV11-3	TRBJ2-3	few
TGTGCCAGCTCGTCCGAGGGAGGGTACGAGCAGTACTTC	CASSSEGGYEQYF	TRBD2	TRBV2	TRBJ2-7	few
TGTGCCAGCTGGCCCTCCCGGGAGATTATCTACGAGCAGTACTTC	CASWPSREIIYEQYF	.	TRBV25-1	TRBJ2-7	.
TGTGCCAGCAGCCAAGTGGGACTTGGGGCCAACGTCCTGACTTTC	CASSQVGLGANVLTF	.	TRBV3-1/TRBV3-2	TRBJ2-6	.
TGTGCCAGCAGCTCAATCGACCAACAGGATACGCAGTATTTT	CASSSIDQQDTQYF	.	TRBV5-4	TRBJ2-3	once
TGCGCCAGCAGCTCCGCGGCAGGGACAGCAGGAAACACCATATATTTT	CASSSAAGTAGNTIYF	TRBD1	TRBV5-1	TRBJ1-3	.
TGTGCCAGCAGTTCCTACGCGGGAGGATCCTACGAGCAGTACTTC	CASSSYAGGSYEQYF	TRBD2	TRBV6-5	TRBJ2-7	.
TGTGCCAGCAGTTCCAGGGCTAGCGGGGGACCGAGGAGCTCCTACAATGAGCAGTTCTTC	CASSSRASGGPRSSYNEQFF	TRBD2	TRBV27	TRBJ2-1	once
TGTGCCAGCAGCACTAGCGGGGGGGCCGGTGAGCAGTTCTTC	CASSTSGGAGEQFF	TRBD2	TRBV7-3	TRBJ2-1	few
TGTGCCAGCAGTTACTCGCTAGTAGACACTGAAGCTTTCTTT	CASSYSLVDTEAFF	.	TRBV6-2/TRBV6-3	TRBJ1-1	few
TGCGCCAGCAGCTTGGGAGGGTCCAACTCCTACGAGCAGTACTTC	CASSLGGSNSYEQYF	.	TRBV5-1	TRBJ2-7	.
TGTGCCAGCAGTTACTCGCTGAACATGAACACTGAAGCTTTCTTT	CASSYSLNMNTEAFF	.	TRBV6-5	TRBJ1-1	.
TGTGCCAGTAGTATAGATGGGGGAGGAGTTCAGCCCCAGCATTTT	CASSIDGGGVQPQHF	.	TRBV19	TRBJ1-5	.
TGTGCCAGCAGTGACACCTGGACAGACTCTGGAAACACCATATATTTT	CASSDTWTDSGNTIYF	.	TRBV6-1	TRBJ1-3	once
TGTGCCAGCAGCGTAGCACATAACACCGGGGAGCTGTTTTTT	CASSVAHNTGELFF	.	TRBV9	TRBJ2-2	.
TGTGCCAGTAGTGGCTATCAGGACAGGGCGACGTTGATTCGGGCCCAGCATTTT	CASSGYQDRATLIRAQHF	TRBD1	TRBV19	TRBJ1-5	.
TGTGCCAGTAGTAGGGGACAGGGGGGGAACACCGGGGAGCTGTTTTTT	CASSRGQGGNTGELFF	TRBD1	TRBV19	TRBJ2-2	.
TGTGCCAGCAGCGATAGGACAGCGACCTACGAGCAGTACTTC	CASSDRTATYEQYF	.	TRBV3-1/TRBV3-2	TRBJ2-7	.
TGTGCCAGCAGTTCTACAGGTGGTACGCAGTATTTT	CASSSTGGTQYF	.	TRBV27	TRBJ2-3	.
TGTGCCAGCATCCCGGGACTATGGGTAGATACGCAGTATTTT	CASIPGLWVDTQYF	TRBD2	TRBV6-5	TRBJ2-3	few
TGTGCCAGTAGTATACCCACGGGGGGCGACACCGGGGAGCTGTTTTTT	CASSIPTGGDTGELFF	.	TRBV19	TRBJ2-2	.
TGTGCCAGCAGCGTAGACACTGGACAGGGAGTTTTGTACGAGCAGTACTTC	CASSVDTGQGVLYEQYF	TRBD1	TRBV9	TRBJ2-7	.
TGTGCCAGCAGCTCCCGACCACGCCGACAGGACAAAAACATTCAGTACTTC	CASSSRPRRQDKNIQYF	.	TRBV7-9	TRBJ2-4	.
TGTGCCAGCAGCCCCGGTCAGGGGCTCACCGGGGAGCTGTTTTTT	CASSPGQGLTGELFF	.	TRBV9	TRBJ2-2	.
TGTGCCTGGAGCTACAGGGGGATGAACACTGAAGCTTTCTTT	CAWSYRGMNTEAFF	TRBD1	TRBV30	TRBJ1-1	.
TGTGCCAGCAGCCAAACCGGGACTAGCGGGAGGGCCTCCTACGAGCAGTACTTC	CASSQTGTSGRASYEQYF	TRBD2	TRBV3-1/TRBV3-2	TRBJ2-7	.
TGTGCCAGTACCCGTACTTGGGACAGGGGGCGCGGAGATGGCTACACCTTC	CASTRTWDRGRGDGYTF	TRBD1	TRBV19	TRBJ1-2	.
TGTGCCAGCACGATCGATCAGGGTTCAGGAAACACCATATATTTT	CASTIDQGSGNTIYF	.	TRBV6-5	TRBJ1-3	.
TGTGCCAGCAGAGTTGGCGGGGGACCAGCGGCCTACGAGCAGTACTTC	CASRVGGGPAAYEQYF	TRBD2	TRBV2	TRBJ2-7	.